This TCR beta chain was documented in a study of cytomegalovirus exposure and HLA in healthy donors. Germline CDR1 reads MNHEY; CDR2 reads SMNVEV (reference sequence). V dropped 4 bases and J dropped 3 bases, with 13 bases sitting between them. CDR3 length equals 14 residues. To note about this clone: Its antigen is unknown.

Assay used: immunoSEQ multiplex PCR; TCRdb lists only in-frame clones, some missing. This table holds fewer than 150,000 clones, almost 90% found once. Study-wide results and limits: Specific recognition of CMV antigens was confirmed in vitro for a few chains (all CMV-associated). In the approximately 130 validation repertoires, a later analysis found that first-cohort TCR clusters tended to co-occur.

Input material: PBMCs. The source of this sequence is a man aged 25-45 years in good health and CMV-seronegative. The gene calls are TRBV27 and TRBJ2-7; D gene uncertain. The CDR3 protein is CASSSAWSNYEQYF. In nucleotides, the CDR3 is TGTGCCAGCAGTTCAGCCTGGAGCAACTACGAGCAGTACTTC.